This T cell receptor (beta chain) was recorded in a study of cytomegalovirus exposure and HLA in healthy donors. For the study at large: Most donors, 70% to 85% of some 400 genotyped, fell in the Caucasian-associated ancestry cluster. General study findings and limits: Excluded: some indistinguishable V segments such as TRBV6-2 and TRBV6-3.

The CDR3 loop spans 14 amino acids. In germline, CDR1 is MNHNS, CDR2 SASEGT. V dropped 7 bases and J dropped 8 bases, with 17 bases sitting between them. About this clone itself: Its target is unknown.

It was with 60 Vbeta and 13 Jbeta primers that the PCR ran. Data came from immunoSEQ multiplex PCR; TCRdb stores just in-frame clones and leaves some out. Of under 150,000 clones detected, about 85% appear once; the ten largest clones hold 2.5%. Sequenced sample: PBMCs. The TCR originated in a boy younger than 10 in good health and CMV-seronegative. The chain combines TRBV6-1 with TRBJ2-2, with D possibly TRBD1 on 7 matching bases. CDR3 sequence reads: CASTEGAESGELFF. CDR3 nucleotides: TGTGCCAGCACGGAGGGGGCGGAGTCGGGGGAGCTGTTTTTT.